This TCR beta chain originates from a study of cytomegalovirus exposure and HLA in healthy donors. PCR amplification relied on 60 Vbeta primers (plus 13 Jbeta primers). This table comes from immunoSEQ multiplex PCR, and its TCRdb copy is limited to in-frame clones, with some not included. The sample includes about 190,000 clones, more than 75% of them seen just once. Germline values: CDR1 MGHRA, CDR2 YSYEKL. This CDR3 contains 16 residues. The chain employs TRBV4-1 and TRBJ2-5; 7 bases line up with TRBD2. The assigned J gene may be wrong: the sequence end matches TRBJ2-7 better. The receptor's source is a woman in her fifties or sixties in good health and CMV-seropositive. The source material was PBMCs. The CDR3 nucleotides read TGCGCCAGCAGCCCCACGGCTAGCGGTGCCCCCTACGAGCAGTACTTC. Protein sequence: CASSPTASGAPYEQYF.